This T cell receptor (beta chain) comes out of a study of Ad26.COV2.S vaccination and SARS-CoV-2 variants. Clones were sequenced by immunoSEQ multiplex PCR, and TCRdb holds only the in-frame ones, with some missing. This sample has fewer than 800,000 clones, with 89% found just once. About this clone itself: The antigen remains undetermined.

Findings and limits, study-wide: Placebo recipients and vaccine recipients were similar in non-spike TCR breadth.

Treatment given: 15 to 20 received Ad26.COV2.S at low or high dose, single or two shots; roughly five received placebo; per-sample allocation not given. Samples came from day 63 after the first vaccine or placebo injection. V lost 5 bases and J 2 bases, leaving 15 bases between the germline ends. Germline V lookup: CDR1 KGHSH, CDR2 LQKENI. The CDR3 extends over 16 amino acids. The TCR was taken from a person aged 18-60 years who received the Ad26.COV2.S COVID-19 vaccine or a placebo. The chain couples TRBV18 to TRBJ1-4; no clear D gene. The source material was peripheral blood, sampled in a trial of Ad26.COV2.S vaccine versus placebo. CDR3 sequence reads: CASSLTAGSTNEKLFF. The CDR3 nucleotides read TGTGCCAGCTCATTGACGGCGGGATCTACTAATGAAAAACTGTTTTTT.